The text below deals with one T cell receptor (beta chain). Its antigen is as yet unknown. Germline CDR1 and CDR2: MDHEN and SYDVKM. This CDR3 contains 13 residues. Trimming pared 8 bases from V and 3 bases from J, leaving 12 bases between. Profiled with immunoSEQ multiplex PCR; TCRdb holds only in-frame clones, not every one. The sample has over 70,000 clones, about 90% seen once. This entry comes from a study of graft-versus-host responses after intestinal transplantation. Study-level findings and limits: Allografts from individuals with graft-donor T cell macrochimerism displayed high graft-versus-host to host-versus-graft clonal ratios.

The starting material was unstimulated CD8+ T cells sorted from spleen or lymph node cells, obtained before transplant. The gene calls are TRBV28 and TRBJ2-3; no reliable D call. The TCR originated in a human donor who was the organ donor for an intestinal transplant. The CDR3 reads CASSFTGTDTQYF. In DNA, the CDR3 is TGTGCCAGCTCGTTTACGGGTACAGATACGCAGTATTTT.